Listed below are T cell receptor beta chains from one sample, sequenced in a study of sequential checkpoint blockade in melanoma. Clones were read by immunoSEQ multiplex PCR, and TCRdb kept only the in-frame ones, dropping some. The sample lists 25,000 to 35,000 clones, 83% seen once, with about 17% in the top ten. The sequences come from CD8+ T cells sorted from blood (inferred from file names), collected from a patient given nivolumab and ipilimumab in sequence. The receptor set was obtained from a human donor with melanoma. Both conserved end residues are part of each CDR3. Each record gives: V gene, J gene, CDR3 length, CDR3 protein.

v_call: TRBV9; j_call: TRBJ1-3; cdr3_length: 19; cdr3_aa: CASNQPAGQGAMGGNTIYF
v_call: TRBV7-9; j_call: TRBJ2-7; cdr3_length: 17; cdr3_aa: CASSLFPGGLSIYEQYF
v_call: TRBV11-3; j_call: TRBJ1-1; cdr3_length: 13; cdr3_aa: CASSPTGGTEAFF
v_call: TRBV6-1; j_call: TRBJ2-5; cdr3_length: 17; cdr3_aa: CAISGPIAGGDQETQYF
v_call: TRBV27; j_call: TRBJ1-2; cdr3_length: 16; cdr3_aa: CASREDRGQGHYGYTF
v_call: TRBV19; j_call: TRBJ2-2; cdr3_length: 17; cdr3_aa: CASSIERGHPNTEELFF
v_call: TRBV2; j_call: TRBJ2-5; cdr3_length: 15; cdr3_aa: CASRPGQGPQETQYF
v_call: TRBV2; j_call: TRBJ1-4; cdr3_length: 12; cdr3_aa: CASQGMREKLFF
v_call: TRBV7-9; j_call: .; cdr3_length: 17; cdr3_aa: CASSLVTSGSRGYEQYF
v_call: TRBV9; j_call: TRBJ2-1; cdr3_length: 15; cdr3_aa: CASSVEPAGGNEQFF
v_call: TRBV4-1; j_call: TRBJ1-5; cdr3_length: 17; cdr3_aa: CASSQDGGLVGNQPQHF
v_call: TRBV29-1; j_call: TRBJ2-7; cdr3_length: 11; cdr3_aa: CSVKTGPEQYF
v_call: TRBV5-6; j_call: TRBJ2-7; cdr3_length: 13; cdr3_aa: CASSSGTPREQYF
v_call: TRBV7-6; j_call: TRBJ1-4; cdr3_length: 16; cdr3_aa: CASSLAPGQGDEKLFF
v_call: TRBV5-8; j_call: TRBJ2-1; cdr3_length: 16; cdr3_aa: CASSLDGTSGDNEQFF
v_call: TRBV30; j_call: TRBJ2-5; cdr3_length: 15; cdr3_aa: CAWRPAGRRRGTQYF
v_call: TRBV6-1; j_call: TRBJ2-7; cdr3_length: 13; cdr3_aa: CASSPGQEVEQYF
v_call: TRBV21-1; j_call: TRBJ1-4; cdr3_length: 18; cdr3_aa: CASSLPQRARCSNEKLFF
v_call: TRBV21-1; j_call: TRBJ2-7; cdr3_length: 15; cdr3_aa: CASSKEQGSSYEQYF
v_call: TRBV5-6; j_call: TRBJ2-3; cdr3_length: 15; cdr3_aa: CASILSPRSTDTQYF
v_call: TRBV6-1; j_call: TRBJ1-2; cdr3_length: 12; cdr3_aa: CASSEGGYGYTF
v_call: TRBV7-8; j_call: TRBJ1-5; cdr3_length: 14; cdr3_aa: CASSPEDRNQPQHF
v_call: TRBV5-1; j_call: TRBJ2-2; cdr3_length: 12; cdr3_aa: CASSLGGTELFF
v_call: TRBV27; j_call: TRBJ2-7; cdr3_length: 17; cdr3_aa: CASSTRISGRNSYEQYF
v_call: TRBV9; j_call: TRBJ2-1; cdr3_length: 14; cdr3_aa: CASSTSGGAHEQFF
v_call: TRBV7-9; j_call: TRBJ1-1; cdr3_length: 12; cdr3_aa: CASSRGNTEAFF
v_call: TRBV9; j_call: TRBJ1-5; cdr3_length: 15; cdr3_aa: CASSVEGREGQPQHF
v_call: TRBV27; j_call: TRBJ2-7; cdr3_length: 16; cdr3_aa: CASSPYLAGGLYEQYF
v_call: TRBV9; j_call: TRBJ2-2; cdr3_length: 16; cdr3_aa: CASSVSGGANTGELFF
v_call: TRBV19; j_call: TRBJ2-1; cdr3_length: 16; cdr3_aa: CASSMGGFLNNNEQFF
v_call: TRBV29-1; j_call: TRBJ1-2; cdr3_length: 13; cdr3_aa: CSVGTGGIYGYTF
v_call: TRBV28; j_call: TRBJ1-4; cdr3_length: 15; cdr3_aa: CASSFGTGLDEKLFF
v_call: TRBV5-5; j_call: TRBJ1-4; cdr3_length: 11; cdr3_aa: CASSLGDSAFF
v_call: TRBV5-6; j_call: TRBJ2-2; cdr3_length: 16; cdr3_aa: CASSLAGTGVAGELFF
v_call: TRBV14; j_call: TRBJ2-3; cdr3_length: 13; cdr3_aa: CASSQLAGDTQYF
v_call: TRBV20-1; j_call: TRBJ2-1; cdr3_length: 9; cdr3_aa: CSAYPGKFF
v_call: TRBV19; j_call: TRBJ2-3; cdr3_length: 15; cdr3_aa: CASSMGQLLTDTQYF
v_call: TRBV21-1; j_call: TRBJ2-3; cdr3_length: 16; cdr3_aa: CASSNPTGIGEDTQYF
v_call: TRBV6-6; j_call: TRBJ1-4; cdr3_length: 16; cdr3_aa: CASSGPSRGTNEKLFF
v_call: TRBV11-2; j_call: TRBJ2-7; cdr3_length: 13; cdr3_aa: CASSVPSGYEQYF
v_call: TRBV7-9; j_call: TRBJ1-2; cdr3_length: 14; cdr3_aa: CASSQAPANYGYTF
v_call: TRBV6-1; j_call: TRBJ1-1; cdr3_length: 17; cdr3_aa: CAISESSRSGPSTEAFF
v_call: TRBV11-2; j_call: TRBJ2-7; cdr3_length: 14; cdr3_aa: CASSLGSGSYEQYF